These 13 T cell receptor beta chains originate from one sample sequenced in a study of early T cells in non-severe SARS-CoV-2 infection. TCRdb fed the 5' RACE reads into MiXCR, producing one record per CDR3 protein. The data show 98,000 or so distinct CDR3 sequences, 10% to 15% seen once. This sample comprised whole blood, obtained at baseline. These receptor sequences come from an adult who was a healthcare worker with PCR-confirmed SARS-CoV-2 infection or an uninfected control (not recorded which).

The table lists this clonotype with many counts. The genes are TRBV5-4 and TRBJ2-7; D tentatively fits TRBD1 or TRBD2 (5 bases each). The ends were cut back, 4 bases at V and 2 bases at J, with 16 bases in the middle. The CDR3 contains 15 residues. CDR1 and CDR2 (germline): SGHNT, YYREEE (reference sequence). The CDR3 loop reads CASSLGEFGTYEQYF. The CDR3 nucleotides read TGTGCCAGCAGCCTGGGGGAGTTCGGGACCTACGAGCAGTACTTC.

This clonotype was seen a handful of times. A much larger clone lies one base from this, so it may be a read error. The chain employs TRBV7-6 and TRBJ1-4, with D unclear. CDR1 is SGHVS, CDR2 FNYEAQ, per germline. V gave up 7 bases and J gave up 9 bases, with 21 bases separating them. The CDR3 contains 15 residues. The CDR3 sequence is CASTMGTGGNKKLFF. The CDR3 DNA sequence: TGTGCCAGCACCATGGGTACGGGTGGGAATAAAAAACTGTTTTTT.

This clonotype was observed many times. The genes are TRBV7-9 and TRBJ2-3; 9 bases are shared with TRBD2. V was pared by 6 bases and J by 0 bases, with 7 bases of the junction left unmatched. The length of the CDR3 is 16 residues. Germline V gene sequence: CDR1 SEHNR, CDR2 FQNEAQ (reference sequence). The CDR3 DNA is TGTGCCAGCAGGAACGGACTAGCGCAAAGCACAGATACGCAGTATTTT. Translating gives CASRNGLAQSTDTQYF.

This clonotype appeared a few times. This chain connects TRBV5-6 to TRBJ2-1, with a possible D match to TRBD2 (6 bases). Germline loops: CDR1 SGHDT, CDR2 YYEEEE. V dropped 5 bases and J dropped 9 bases, with 18 bases sitting between them. This CDR3 has 14 residues. CDR3 protein: CASSITRQGGEQFF. The CDR3 bases are TGTGCCAGCAGTATCACGAGGCAGGGAGGTGAGCAGTTCTTC.

Concerning this clonotype itself: Mismatch with germline at one junction end may stem from a read error. The rearrangement uses TRBV12-3 or TRBV12-4 and TRBJ2-2; maybe TRBD2 (6 bases). This CDR3 has 12 amino acids. The CDR3 spells CASSFSGRELVF. The CDR3 nucleotides read TGTGCCAGCAGTTTTTCTGGCCGGGAGCTGGTTTTT.

This clonotype was detected a few times. This chain joins TRBV12-3 or TRBV12-4 and TRBJ1-3; D not resolved. CDR3 length: 17 amino acids. V was pared by 6 bases and J by 0 bases, with 18 bases between. The CDR3 here is CASSSLGYQISGNTIYF. The CDR3 nucleotides are TGTGCCAGCAGCAGTTTGGGGTACCAGATCTCTGGAAACACCATATATTTT.

This clonotype was counted at least ten times. The V and J genes are TRBV20-1 and TRBJ2-7; D ambiguous. With 2 bases removed from V and 2 bases from J, the gap between germline ends came to 13 bases. CDR1 is DFQATT and CDR2 is SNEGSKA in the germline V gene (reference sequence). The CDR3 totals 14 residues. The CDR3 sequence: CSARWVTPPYEQYF. CDR3 nucleotide sequence: TGCAGTGCTAGATGGGTAACCCCCCCCTACGAGCAGTACTTC.

This clonotype was found many times. This chain joins TRBV10-3 and TRBJ2-7; no clear D gene. This CDR3 spans 14 amino acids. The germline gives CDR1 ENHRY, CDR2 SYGVKD. The ends were cut back, 0 bases at V and 0 bases at J, with 6 bases in the middle. The CDR3 coding sequence is TGTGCCATCAGTGAGTCGCTGTCCTCCTACGAGCAGTACTTC. Its translation is CAISESLSSYEQYF.

This clonotype was observed a handful of times. The J gene is TRBJ2-3, the V gene TRBV14; TRBD1 is a possible D gene (5 bases). Trimming pared 8 bases from V and 0 bases from J, leaving 9 bases between. The germline V gene encodes CDR1 SGHDN and CDR2 FVKESK. The CDR3 covers 13 residues. CDR3 nucleotides: TGTGCCAGCGGGGCGGCTAGCACAGATACGCAGTATTTT. Its protein is CASGAASTDTQYF.

This clonotype has at least ten counts. V gene TRBV30 combines with J gene TRBJ1-2; 9 positions match TRBD1. Per the germline V gene, CDR1 is GTSNPN and CDR2 is SVGIG (reference sequence). V dropped 4 bases and J dropped 6; count of bases not matched to a gene: 15. The CDR3 is made up of 16 amino acids. CDR3 in amino acids: CAWIYKPGQGKDGYTF. CDR3 in DNA: TGTGCCTGGATCTATAAACCGGGACAGGGCAAGGATGGCTACACCTTC.

The chain recombines TRBV27 with TRBJ2-3; tentatively, D is TRBD2 (6 bases). Trimming removed 5 bases at V and 1 base at J, with 16 bases between. Germline assignment: CDR1 MNHEY and CDR2 SMNVEV (reference sequence). The length of the CDR3 is 16 residues. The CDR3 DNA sequence: TGTGCCAGCAGTCGAACCCGGGACTCGGGCACAGATACGCAGTATTTT. Residues: CASSRTRDSGTDTQYF.

This clonotype was recorded a few times. The chain carries TRBV9 and TRBJ2-1, with TRBD1 identical over 9 bases. The CDR3 is 16 amino acids. CDR1 SGDLS and CDR2 YYNGEE come from the germline V gene. Germline trimming cut 0 bases from V and 9 bases from J; bases unmatched to any gene: 10. The CDR3 DNA is TGTGCCAGCAGCGTAGGTCCCCGGACAGGGGAGGCTGAGCAGTTCTTC. Its translation: CASSVGPRTGEAEQFF.

The V and J genes are TRBV18 and TRBJ1-5; 7 bases map to TRBD1. Germline V gives CDR1 KGHSH, CDR2 LQKENI. Germline trimming cut 2 bases from V and 6 bases from J; bases unmatched to any gene: 10. This CDR3 comprises 16 residues. The CDR3 spells CASSPSGQLGSQPQHF. For the CDR3, the DNA is TGTGCCAGCTCACCATCGGGACAGCTTGGGAGTCAGCCCCAGCATTTT.